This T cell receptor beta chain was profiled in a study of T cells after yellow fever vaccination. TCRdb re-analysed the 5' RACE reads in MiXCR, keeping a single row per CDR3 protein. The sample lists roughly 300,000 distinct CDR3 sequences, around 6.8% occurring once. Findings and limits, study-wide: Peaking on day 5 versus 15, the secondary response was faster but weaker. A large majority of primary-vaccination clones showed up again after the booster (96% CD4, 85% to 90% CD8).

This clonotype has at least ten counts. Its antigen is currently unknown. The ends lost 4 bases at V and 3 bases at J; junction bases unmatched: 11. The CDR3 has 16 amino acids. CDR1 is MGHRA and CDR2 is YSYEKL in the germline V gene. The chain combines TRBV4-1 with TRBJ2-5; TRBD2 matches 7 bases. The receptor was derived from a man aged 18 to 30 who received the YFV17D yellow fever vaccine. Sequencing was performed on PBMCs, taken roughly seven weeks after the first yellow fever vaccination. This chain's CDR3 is CASSPVVRGLEETQYF. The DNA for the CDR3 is TGCGCCAGCAGCCCCGTCGTGCGAGGACTAGAAGAGACCCAGTACTTC.